These 30 T cell receptor beta chains came from one sample sequenced in a study of shared clonotypes between healthy human individuals. Clones were sequenced by immunoSEQ multiplex PCR, and TCRdb holds only the in-frame ones, with some missing. The sample carries 550,000 to 750,000 clones, under 95% recorded once. Naive CD8 cells lacked CD45RO and underwent positive selection for CCR7, leaving out terminally differentiated effector memory CD45RA+ cells. Sequencing was done on a sample of naive CD8+ T cells sorted from blood. The receptors were sampled from a young man in good health.

The rearrangement links TRBV28 to TRBJ2-3; 9 nucleotides agree with TRBD1. CDR1 MDHEN and CDR2 SYDVKM come from the germline V gene. The length of the CDR3 is 16 residues. After removal of 5 bases from V and 0 bases from J, the junction contained 6 bases not matched to a gene. CDR3 DNA: TGTGCCAGCAGTCCAGGACAGGGGTGGAGCACAGATACGCAGTATTTT. It codes for CASSPGQGWSTDTQYF. The whole variable domain, filled in from reference TRBV28 and TRBJ2-3, reads DVKVTQSSRYLVKRTGEKVFLECVQDMDHENMFWYRQDPGLGLRLIYFSYDVKMKEKGDIPEGYSVSREKKERFSLILESASTNQTSMYLCASSPGQGWSTDTQYFGPGTRLTVL.

Concerning this clone: This same CDR3 is encoded by further DNA sequences in the sample. This chain links TRBV11-2 with TRBJ2-1; D gene unclear. Germline assignment: CDR1 SGHAT and CDR2 FQNNGV. Trimming stripped 5 bases from V and 0 bases from J, with 11 bases between. This CDR3 has 15 amino acids. The CDR3 spells CASSLDNGSYNEQFF. The DNA of the CDR3 is TGTGCCAGCAGCCTCGACAACGGCTCCTACAATGAGCAGTTCTTC.

This chain joins TRBV9 and TRBJ2-7; D perhaps matches TRBD1 (5 bases). The CDR3 runs to 14 residues. Germline V gives CDR1 SGDLS, CDR2 YYNGEE. Trimming took 0 bases from V and 4 from J, leaving 11 bases between them. CDR3 nucleotide sequence: TGTGCCAGCAGCGTAGGTCAGGGAATGTACGAGCAGTACTTC. Protein product: CASSVGQGMYEQYF. The complete variable domain, with remaining parts taken from reference TRBV9 and TRBJ2-7, reads DSGVTQTPKHLITATGQRVTLRCSPRSGDLSVYWYQQSLDQGLQFLIQYYNGEERAKGNILERFSAQQFPDLHSELNLSSLELGDSALYFCASSVGQGMYEQYFGPGTRLTVT.

The chain employs TRBV27 and TRBJ2-7; 9 bases fit TRBD1. Germline V gene lookup returns CDR1 MNHEY and CDR2 SMNVEV (reference sequence). The junction had 9 bases not matched to a gene; V was cut back by 0 bases and J by 3 bases. This CDR3 comprises 17 residues. CDR3 amino acids: CASSLSQGALVFYEQYF. CDR3 bases: TGTGCCAGCAGTTTATCACAGGGGGCCCTAGTTTTCTACGAGCAGTACTTC.

The rearrangement links TRBV9 to TRBJ1-2; the D is unclear. Trimming pared 3 bases from V and 6 bases from J, leaving 15 bases between. This CDR3 has 14 amino acids. Germline loops: CDR1 SGDLS, CDR2 YYNGEE. The CDR3 loop is CASSAGVAWDGYTF. The CDR3 nucleotides read TGTGCCAGCAGCGCCGGGGTTGCGTGGGATGGCTACACCTTC.

Worth noting for this clone: The same CDR3 arises from other DNA sequences in this sample as well. The genes are TRBV9 and TRBJ1-1, with D hard to call. The CDR3 is 13 residues long. Looked up from germline, CDR1 is SGDLS and CDR2 is YYNGEE. V was cut by 0 bases and J by 2 bases, with 5 bases left in between. The CDR3 region has the DNA TGTGCCAGCAGCGTAGAGGTAAACACTGAAGCTTTCTTT. Protein sequence: CASSVEVNTEAFF.

This sequence joins TRBV28 and TRBJ1-1; 7 bases are shared with TRBD1. The CDR3 runs to 16 residues. Trimming took 1 base from V and 2 from J; bases not matched to a gene: 7. Germline values: CDR1 MDHEN, CDR2 SYDVKM. CDR3 residues: CASSLYTGVRNTEAFF. The CDR3 DNA sequence: TGTGCCAGCAGTTTATATACAGGGGTGAGAAACACTGAAGCTTTCTTT. The entire variable domain, with the rest obtained from reference TRBV28 and TRBJ1-1, is as follows: DVKVTQSSRYLVKRTGEKVFLECVQDMDHENMFWYRQDPGLGLRLIYFSYDVKMKEKGDIPEGYSVSREKKERFSLILESASTNQTSMYLCASSLYTGVRNTEAFFGQGTRLTVV.

The J gene is TRBJ2-1, the V gene TRBV7-9, with 8 bases aligning to TRBD1. CDR1 and CDR2 from the germline V gene are SEHNR and FQNEAQ (reference sequence). This CDR3 spans 15 amino acids. With 1 base clipped from V and 6 bases from J, the junction kept 5 bases outside the gene matches. As DNA, the CDR3 is TGTGCCAGCAGCTTAGTGAGGACAGGGCTCAATGAGCAGTTCTTC. Encoded protein: CASSLVRTGLNEQFF.

This clone came up once. This chain joins TRBV11-2 and TRBJ2-7; 7 bases fit TRBD1. With 5 bases clipped from V and 6 bases from J, the junction kept 13 bases outside the gene matches. The CDR3 contains 15 residues. The germline CDR1 and CDR2 sequences are SGHAT and FQNNGV. CDR3 DNA: TGTGCCAGCAGCACCCTGCCCGACAGGGTCGGCGAGCAGTACTTC. It translates to CASSTLPDRVGEQYF.

This sequence joins TRBV27 and TRBJ2-7; D not certain. The germline gives CDR1 MNHEY, CDR2 SMNVEV (reference sequence). The V end was cut by 3 bases, the J end by 3 bases, with 9 bases between. This CDR3 is 13 amino acids long. The CDR3 region has the DNA TGTGCCAGCAGTTTCAGTAGACACTACGAGCAGTACTTC. It is translated as CASSFSRHYEQYF.

In DNA form, the CDR3 reads TGTGCCAGCAGTGGGGGGACAGGAGCTAACTATGGCTACACCTTC. It yields the protein CASSGGTGANYGYTF. The genes are TRBV2 and TRBJ1-2; 8 bases are shared with TRBD1. The V gene end was trimmed by 4 bases and the J gene end by 0 bases; junction bases not matched to a gene: 4. Per germline, CDR1 SNHLY and CDR2 FYNNEI. This CDR3 contains 15 residues.

There are a few counts of this clone. The genes are TRBV29-1 and TRBJ2-2; D is possibly TRBD1 (6 bases). CDR3 length equals 13 residues. V was cut by 1 base and J by 8 bases, with 11 bases left in between. Per germline, CDR1 SQVTM and CDR2 ANQGSEA. The chain's CDR3 is CSVEVGQSGELFF. DNA for the CDR3: TGCAGCGTTGAAGTCGGACAGTCGGGGGAGCTGTTTTTT.

The chain has TRBV23-1 and TRBJ2-1, with 8 bases that match TRBD1. TRBV23-1 is an ORF; its function is uncertain. The CDR3 contains 17 residues. V lost 2 bases and J lost 7; bases outside the gene matches: 13. CDR3 residues: CASSQPPEQGGSNEQFF. The DNA for the CDR3 is TGCGCCAGCAGTCAACCTCCCGAACAGGGGGGATCGAATGAGCAGTTCTTC.

V and J are TRBV6-5 and TRBJ2-4, with D possibly being TRBD2 (5 bases). Germline assignment: CDR1 MNHEY and CDR2 SVGAGI. CDR3 size: 14 residues. Trimming pared 10 bases from V and 0 bases from J, leaving 13 bases between. CDR3 region: CATMDGLAKNIQYF. In nucleotides, the CDR3 is TGTGCCACCATGGACGGACTAGCCAAAAACATTCAGTACTTC.

The genes are TRBV7-9 and TRBJ2-4; maybe TRBD2 (5 bases). V lost 1 base to trimming and J lost 0 bases, with 10 bases between them. This CDR3 spans 16 amino acids. CDR1 is SEHNR and CDR2 is FQNEAQ in the germline V gene (reference sequence). The CDR3 DNA reads as TGTGCCAGCAGCTTAGAAGCGGAGCTAGCCAAAAACATTCAGTACTTC. Protein: CASSLEAELAKNIQYF. Complete variable domain (other parts from reference TRBV7-9 and TRBJ2-4): DTGVSQNPRHKITKRGQNVTFRCDPISEHNRLYWYRQTLGQGPEFLTYFQNEAQLEKSRLLSDRFSAERPKGSFSTLEIQRTEQGDSAMYLCASSLEAELAKNIQYFGAGTRLSVL.

The gene calls are TRBV7-9 and TRBJ2-2; possibly TRBD2 for D (6 bases). The CDR3 consists of 17 residues. V was clipped by 6 bases and J by 7 bases, with 24 bases between them. From germline, CDR1 is SEHNR and CDR2 FQNEAQ (reference sequence). The CDR3 loop reads CASRGSKLARGSGELFF. CDR3 coding DNA: TGTGCCAGCAGAGGTAGCAAGCTAGCGCGAGGTAGCGGGGAGCTGTTTTTT. The full variable domain, completed using reference TRBV7-9 and TRBJ2-2, is DTGVSQNPRHKITKRGQNVTFRCDPISEHNRLYWYRQTLGQGPEFLTYFQNEAQLEKSRLLSDRFSAERPKGSFSTLEIQRTEQGDSAMYLCASRGSKLARGSGELFFGEGSRLTVL.

This chain links TRBV5-6 with TRBJ2-1; D is uncertain. Per germline, CDR1 SGHDT and CDR2 YYEEEE. Trimming shortened V by 0 bases and J by 8 bases, and 6 bases separated the two germline ends. The CDR3 runs 12 residues. The CDR3 DNA is TGTGCCAGCAGCTTGGACAGTTATGAGCAGTTCTTC. Translated: CASSLDSYEQFF.

The chain joins TRBV7-9 to TRBJ2-1; D unclear. The CDR3 has 15 residues. With 10 bases removed from V and 2 bases from J, the gap between germline ends came to 18 bases. Germline CDR1 SEHNR, CDR2 FQNEAQ (reference sequence). The CDR3 region is CAITGGRSPYNEQFF. As DNA, the CDR3 is TGTGCCATCACCGGCGGCAGGTCCCCCTACAATGAGCAGTTCTTC.

V gene TRBV6-6 combines with J gene TRBJ2-7, with 7 bases fitting TRBD1. CDR3 length equals 14 residues. CDR1 is MNHNY and CDR2 is SVGAGI in the germline V gene (reference sequence). V lost 4 bases, J lost 0 bases, and 3 bases stayed unmatched. This chain's CDR3 is CASSSGDSSYEQYF. As DNA, the CDR3 is TGTGCCAGCAGTTCCGGGGACAGCTCCTACGAGCAGTACTTC.

The V gene is TRBV7-2, the J gene TRBJ2-2; 10 bases align to TRBD1. Germline trimming cut 1 base from V and 6 bases from J; bases unmatched to any gene: 8. Per germline, CDR1 SGHTA and CDR2 FQGNSA. The CDR3 length is 17 residues. The CDR3 here is CASSLGPGQGIAGELFF. The CDR3 bases are TGTGCCAGCAGCTTAGGGCCGGGACAGGGGATTGCCGGGGAGCTGTTTTTT.

V is TRBV28 and J is TRBJ2-7; D possibly corresponds to TRBD1 (5 bases). Per the germline V gene, CDR1 is MDHEN and CDR2 is SYDVKM. CDR3 length equals 13 residues. Trimming stripped 1 base from V and 6 bases from J, with 10 bases between. The CDR3 reads CASSLLRGSEQYF. In DNA, the CDR3 is TGTGCCAGCAGTTTATTAAGGGGATCCGAGCAGTACTTC.

The chain recombines TRBV27 with TRBJ2-3; 11 bases align to TRBD2. Trimming cost V 6 bases and J 3 bases; bases outside gene matches: 8. The CDR3 extends over 16 amino acids. CDR1 and CDR2 from the germline V gene are MNHEY and SMNVEV (reference sequence). In nucleotides, the CDR3 is TGTGCCAGCAGAACGTTAGCGGGGGGGCCGACAGATACGCAGTATTTT. Protein sequence: CASRTLAGGPTDTQYF.

The chain carries TRBV19 and TRBJ2-4; 8 positions agree with TRBD1. The CDR3 extends over 18 amino acids. Germline V gene data show CDR1 as LNHDA and CDR2 as SQIVND (reference sequence). Trimming removed 3 bases from V and 8 bases from J; junction bases left unmatched: 18. The CDR3 nucleotides are TGTGCCAGTAGTATGCTGGGGCAGGGGGCCAGTCAGGAGGACATTCAGTACTTC. Amino acids: CASSMLGQGASQEDIQYF.

The gene calls are TRBV4-2 and TRBJ2-1; TRBD2 might be the D (6 bases). The CDR3 runs to 16 residues. V lost 0 bases and J 8 bases, leaving 17 bases between the germline ends. Looked up from germline, CDR1 is LGHNA and CDR2 is YNFKEQ. The CDR3 sequence is CASSQDSGERSYEQFF. The DNA of the CDR3 is TGTGCCAGCAGCCAAGATTCGGGGGAGCGTTCGTATGAGCAGTTCTTC.

The chain is built from TRBV28 and TRBJ1-5, with 7 bases matching TRBD1. This CDR3 is built from 14 residues. Germline CDR1 reads MDHEN; CDR2 reads SYDVKM. J was trimmed by 4 bases and V by 8 bases; bases with no gene match: 8. This CDR3 is CASLRQGGNQPQHF. CDR3 coding DNA: TGTGCCAGCCTAAGACAGGGTGGGAATCAGCCCCAGCATTTT.

This clone is a singleton in its sample. The chain has TRBV6-4 and TRBJ2-7; 7 bases match TRBD2. This CDR3 region has 20 residues. CDR1 MRHNA and CDR2 SNTAGT come from the germline V gene. V gave up 0 bases and J gave up 2 bases; unmatched junction bases: 19. As DNA, the CDR3 is TGTGCCAGCAGTGACTCGGTTTATGTTGGGGCTAGCGGCTCTGCCTACGAGCAGTACTTC. Residues: CASSDSVYVGASGSAYEQYF.

V gene TRBV5-1 combines with J gene TRBJ1-4, with TRBD1 matching 8 bases. The germline gives CDR1 SGHRS, CDR2 YFSETQ. With V trimmed by 3 bases and J by 8 bases, 6 bases remained unmatched. This CDR3 is 14 amino acids long. CDR3 bases: TGCGCCAGCAGCTCTGGACAGGGTTTCGAAAAACTGTTTTTT. This sequence encodes CASSSGQGFEKLFF.

This chain links TRBV2 with TRBJ2-1; 11 nucleotides align to TRBD1. The V gene end was trimmed by 11 bases and the J gene end by 4 bases; junction bases not matched to a gene: 7. The CDR3 is 14 amino acids. Germline V gene data show CDR1 as SNHLY and CDR2 as FYNNEI. The CDR3 DNA reads as TGTGCCCTCCGTGGACAGGGGGCTTACAATGAGCAGTTCTTC. Translating gives CALRGQGAYNEQFF.

This clone has only one observation. The V and J genes are TRBV7-9 and TRBJ2-3; 7 nucleotides agree with TRBD2. The germline gives CDR1 SEHNR, CDR2 FQNEAQ (reference sequence). V was pared by 1 base and J by 3 bases, with 4 bases of the junction left unmatched. The CDR3 spans 15 residues. The CDR3 loop is CASSLEGLDTDTQYF. The CDR3 region has the DNA TGTGCCAGCAGCTTAGAAGGACTAGATACAGATACGCAGTATTTT.

The rearrangement uses TRBV27 and TRBJ2-5; TRBD2 agrees at 12 bases. This CDR3 spans 14 amino acids. Trimming removed 5 bases from V and 6 bases from J; junction bases left unmatched: 4. Germline lookup yields CDR1 MNHEY and CDR2 SMNVEV (reference sequence). CDR3 nucleotide sequence: TGTGCCAGCAGTCTAGCGGGAGGGCGGAAGACCCAGTACTTC. This codes for CASSLAGGRKTQYF.